The 32 T cell receptor beta chains below were found in one sample sequenced in a study of cytomegalovirus exposure and HLA in healthy donors. Researchers ran the PCR with 60 Vbeta and 13 Jbeta primers. Only in-frame clones appear in the TCRdb table, and some are missing; sequencing was by immunoSEQ multiplex PCR. This repertoire shows about 160,000 clones, 80% found once; its top ten account for approximately 6.7%. Sequencing used PBMCs. All receptors come from a male donor in good health and CMV-seropositive.

The chain links TRBV2 to TRBJ1-1, with D possibly TRBD1 on 5 matching bases. CDR1 SNHLY and CDR2 FYNNEI come from the germline V gene. The V end lost 6 bases, the J end lost 3 bases, and 14 bases lay between the germline ends. This CDR3 region has 14 residues. In DNA form, the CDR3 reads TGTGCCAGCAGACCCAGGGCGGGGTACACTGAAGCTTTCTTT. This gives the protein CASRPRAGYTEAFF.

The gene calls are TRBV7-2 and TRBJ1-6; TRBD1 agrees at 10 bases. CDR1 is SGHTA, CDR2 FQGNSA, per germline. The CDR3 contains 18 residues. The V gene end was trimmed by 4 bases and the J gene end by 10 bases; junction bases not matched to a gene: 16. The CDR3 DNA reads TGTGCCAGCAGCTCGAGTGACAGGGGGCGCGGCCTCCGATCACCCCTCCACTTT. This gives the protein CASSSSDRGRGLRSPLHF.

On this clone itself: Distinct nucleotide sequences in the sample also encode this CDR3. The rearrangement joins TRBV7-9 to TRBJ2-7; D not certain. Germline lookup yields CDR1 SEHNR and CDR2 FQNEAQ (reference sequence). Trimming cost V 6 bases and J 4 bases, with 7 bases left between them. The CDR3 extends over 11 amino acids. The CDR3 sequence: CASSSQYEQYF. The CDR3 DNA sequence: TGTGCCAGCAGTTCCCAGTACGAGCAGTACTTC.

This chain uses TRBV4-3 with TRBJ2-7; 7 bases match TRBD1. CDR3 length: 13 amino acids. Losses at the gene ends were 4 bases for V and 5 bases for J; bases not matched to a gene: 5. Germline V gives CDR1 LGHNA, CDR2 YSLEER. The CDR3 sequence: CASSPRTGDEQYF. DNA for the CDR3: TGCGCCAGCAGCCCTAGGACAGGAGACGAGCAGTACTTC.

This chain links TRBV11-2 with TRBJ2-7; 11 bases fit TRBD2. Germline trimming cut 6 bases from V and 6 bases from J; bases unmatched to any gene: 10. CDR3 length: 15 residues. Germline loops: CDR1 SGHAT, CDR2 FQNNGV. CDR3 region: CASSSLAGVPLEQYF. Written as DNA, the CDR3 is TGTGCCAGCAGTTCACTAGCGGGAGTACCCCTCGAGCAGTACTTC. The complete variable domain, with remaining parts taken from reference TRBV11-2 and TRBJ2-7, reads EAGVAQSPRYKIIEKRQSVAFWCNPISGHATLYWYQQILGQGPKLLIQFQNNGVVDDSQLPKDRFSAERLKGVDSTLKIQPAKLEDSAVYLCASSSLAGVPLEQYFGPGTRLTVT.

Turning to this clone: At one end, the junction sequence differs from germline, possibly due to a read error. Here the CDR3 reads CSSSSGLGSTDTQYF. In nucleotides, the CDR3 is TGTTCCAGCAGCTCCGGACTAGGTAGCACAGATACGCAGTATTTT. The chain combines TRBV7-9 with TRBJ2-3; 7 nucleotides line up with TRBD2. This CDR3 spans 15 amino acids. The germline V gene encodes CDR1 SEHNR and CDR2 FQNEAQ (reference sequence).

With regard to this clone: At the DNA level, this CDR3 is encoded by other sequences in the same sample as well. The V and J genes are TRBV29-1 and TRBJ2-1; 7 bases agree with TRBD1. Germline CDR1 SQVTM, CDR2 ANQGSEA. V shed 6 bases, J shed 5 bases, and the junction held 7 bases outside the gene matches. The CDR3 loop spans 13 amino acids. Written as DNA, the CDR3 is TGCAGCGTGGCCAGACAGGGAAACAATGAGCAGTTCTTC. Translation: CSVARQGNNEQFF.

V gene TRBV6-4 combines with J gene TRBJ2-1, with 7 bases matching TRBD1. There are 14 residues in the CDR3. Trimming took 5 bases from V and 9 from J; bases not matched to a gene: 10. CDR1 and CDR2 from the germline V gene are MRHNA and SNTAGT. The CDR3 nucleotides are TGTGCCAGCAGTCTTCAAGAAGGGGGCGGTGAGCAGTTCTTC. Amino acid sequence: CASSLQEGGGEQFF.

The chain combines TRBV18 with TRBJ2-7, with 7 bases identical to TRBD1. Germline V lookup: CDR1 KGHSH, CDR2 LQKENI. This CDR3 region has 12 residues. The trim removed 4 bases at V and 6 bases at J, leaving 3 bases unmatched. CDR3 sequence reads: CASSQQGIEQYF. In nucleotides, the CDR3 is TGTGCCAGCTCACAACAGGGGATCGAGCAGTACTTC.

The V and J genes are TRBV6-6 and TRBJ2-7; D is unresolved. Trimming cost V 5 bases and J 5 bases, with 10 bases left between them. The germline gives CDR1 MNHNY, CDR2 SVGAGI (reference sequence). The CDR3 covers 12 residues. The CDR3 DNA sequence: TGTGCCAGCAGTCCCATGGGCAACGAGCAGTACTTC. It yields the protein CASSPMGNEQYF.

The V and J genes are TRBV28 and TRBJ2-7, with TRBD2 matching over 9 bases. CDR1 and CDR2 from the germline V gene are MDHEN and SYDVKM. Trimming cost V 11 bases and J 2 bases; bases outside gene matches: 10. The CDR3 spans 14 residues. The CDR3, as DNA: TGTGCCGGGTCGGGCGGGGGGGCGACCTACGAGCAGTACTTC. Its translation: CAGSGGGATYEQYF.

The genes are TRBV2 and TRBJ2-2, with 8 bases matching TRBD1. CDR3 size: 15 residues. V was clipped by 7 bases and J by 2 bases; unmatched bases: 6. Germline loops: CDR1 SNHLY, CDR2 FYNNEI. CDR3 sequence (DNA): TGTGCCAGCACGCGGGGACAGGCAAACACCGGGGAGCTGTTTTTT. It is translated as CASTRGQANTGELFF.

The V and J genes are TRBV7-9 and TRBJ2-4, with D perhaps TRBD1 (5 bases). This CDR3 region has 19 residues. Looked up from germline, CDR1 is SEHNR and CDR2 is FQNEAQ (reference sequence). V lost 5 bases and J lost 0, with 23 bases in between. CDR3 loop: CASSQGGAGRYLAKNIQYF. Written as DNA, the CDR3 is TGTGCCAGCAGCCAAGGTGGGGCAGGGCGATATCTAGCCAAAAACATTCAGTACTTC. The whole variable domain, filled in from reference TRBV7-9 and TRBJ2-4, reads DTGVSQNPRHKITKRGQNVTFRCDPISEHNRLYWYRQTLGQGPEFLTYFQNEAQLEKSRLLSDRFSAERPKGSFSTLEIQRTEQGDSAMYLCASSQGGAGRYLAKNIQYFGAGTRLSVL.

J is TRBJ2-2 and V is TRBV5-1; TRBD1 is a possible D gene (6 bases). This CDR3 has 13 residues. Germline lookup yields CDR1 SGHRS and CDR2 YFSETQ. Trimming removed 5 bases from V and 7 bases from J, with 12 bases in between. The CDR3 loop reads CASSNTGFGELFF. The CDR3 region has the DNA TGCGCCAGCAGTAATACAGGGTTCGGGGAGCTGTTTTTT.

The V call is TRBV4-2, the J call TRBJ1-4; D gene ambiguous. The germline V gene has CDR1 LGHNA and CDR2 YNFKEQ. The V and J ends lost 3 bases and 7 bases respectively, with 3 bases between them. This CDR3 spans 11 amino acids. CDR3 region: CASSHSEKLFF. The DNA of the CDR3 is TGTGCCAGCAGCCACAGTGAAAAACTGTTTTTT.

The CDR3 bases are TGCGCCAGCAGCCAAGGAGCATTCCCCGGAGGTACGCAGTATTTT. It yields the protein CASSQGAFPGGTQYF. The chain uses TRBV4-1 and TRBJ2-3; weak D call: TRBD2 (5 bases). The V end was cut by 1 base, the J end by 8 bases, with 16 bases between. The germline gives CDR1 MGHRA, CDR2 YSYEKL. This CDR3 has 15 amino acids.

The rearrangement uses TRBV9 and TRBJ1-4; 8 nucleotides match TRBD1. Unmatched junction bases numbered 6, after V lost 4 bases and J lost 4 bases. The CDR3 contains 15 residues. CDR1 and CDR2 from the germline V gene are SGDLS and YYNGEE. DNA for the CDR3: TGTGCCAGCAGCACAGGGGGTTGGGTTAATGAAAAACTGTTTTTT. Its protein product is CASSTGGWVNEKLFF.

The J gene is TRBJ2-7, the V gene TRBV5-1; D is possibly TRBD2 (6 bases). This CDR3 spans 14 amino acids. The germline V and J ends were trimmed by 0 bases and 3 bases, with 10 bases remaining between them. CDR1 is SGHRS, CDR2 YFSETQ, per germline. This CDR3 is CASSLERRGYEQYF. For the CDR3, the DNA is TGCGCCAGCAGCTTGGAGCGGAGGGGCTACGAGCAGTACTTC.

The J gene is TRBJ1-6, the V gene TRBV2; TRBD1 matches 9 bases. With 9 bases clipped from V and 6 bases from J, the junction kept 12 bases outside the gene matches. There are 16 residues in the CDR3. Germline V gene sequence: CDR1 SNHLY, CDR2 FYNNEI. CDR3 bases: TGTGCCAGTCGTCCCGGGACAGGGTTCGGTAATTCACCCCTCCACTTT. Translating gives CASRPGTGFGNSPLHF.

The chain carries TRBV7-2 and TRBJ1-6; TRBD1 aligns across 9 bases. After removal of 1 base from V and 7 bases from J, the junction contained 2 bases not matched to a gene. Per germline, CDR1 SGHTA and CDR2 FQGNSA. This CDR3 is 15 amino acids long. CDR3 sequence (DNA): TGTGCCAGCAGCTTAGTAGGACAGGGGAATTCACCCCTCCACTTT. Its protein product is CASSLVGQGNSPLHF.

The rearrangement uses TRBV6-5 and TRBJ1-4; D might be TRBD1 (6 bases). Per germline, CDR1 MNHEY and CDR2 SVGAGI. There are 13 residues in the CDR3. Trimming took off 2 bases at V and 10 bases at J, with 11 bases between the two ends. The CDR3 region has the DNA TGTGCCAGCAGTTACAACAGGGAAGGAAAACTGTTTTTT. Translating it yields CASSYNREGKLFF.

This clone was observed a handful of times. No DNA is shown, since the ends of the CDR3 on it are uncertain; the CDR3 is the one TCRdb lists. The chain combines TRBV6-1 with TRBJ2-1; the table names TRBD1, a call not compared with the DNA. The CDR3 is 15 amino acids long, termini counted. The V gene's germline CDR1 is MNHNS and CDR2 SASEGT. Here the CDR3 reads CTSVPAVTGGNEQFF.

V usage is TRBV6-1 and J usage is TRBJ2-2; TRBD2 is a possible D gene (6 bases). V lost 7 bases and J 4 bases, leaving 10 bases between the germline ends. From germline, CDR1 is MNHNS and CDR2 SASEGT. The CDR3 runs 13 residues. CDR3 nucleotide sequence: TGTGCCAGCATGGGACTGACCACCGGGGAGCTGTTTTTT. As protein: CASMGLTTGELFF.

The chain is built from TRBV19 and TRBJ2-5; possible D gene TRBD1, 6 bases. Looked up from germline, CDR1 is LNHDA and CDR2 is SQIVND (reference sequence). This CDR3 comprises 14 residues. Trimming shortened V by 6 bases and J by 5 bases, and 16 bases separated the two germline ends. The CDR3 sequence is CASRSRGPGETQYF. The CDR3, as DNA: TGTGCCAGTAGGAGCAGGGGCCCAGGGGAGACCCAGTACTTC.

This chain joins TRBV7-8 and TRBJ2-7; 10 positions match TRBD1. Per germline, CDR1 SGHVS and CDR2 FQNEAQ. The CDR3 covers 17 residues. J gave up 2 bases and V 5 bases, and 12 bases lay outside the gene matches. The DNA of the CDR3 is TGTGCCAGCAGCCCTACCGGGACAGGGGTTTCCCCCTACGAGCAGTACTTC. It encodes CASSPTGTGVSPYEQYF. Full variable domain (rest looked up from reference TRBV7-8 and TRBJ2-7): GAGVSQSPRYKVAKRGQDVALRCDPISGHVSLFWYQQALGQGPEFLTYFQNEAQLDKSGLPSDRFFAERPEGSVSTLKIQRTQQEDSAVYLCASSPTGTGVSPYEQYFGPGTRLTVT.

This chain connects TRBV7-2 to TRBJ2-7; 8 bases are shared with TRBD1. This CDR3 is built from 12 residues. CDR1 and CDR2 (germline): SGHTA, FQGNSA. V was clipped by 6 bases and J by 4 bases; unmatched bases: 2. The CDR3 here is CASRTGVYEQYF. The DNA of the CDR3 is TGTGCCAGCAGGACAGGGGTTTACGAGCAGTACTTC.

The chain links TRBV19 to TRBJ2-3; D unclear. V was clipped by 9 bases and J by 0 bases, with 19 bases between them. CDR1 and CDR2 from the germline V gene are LNHDA and SQIVND (reference sequence). The CDR3 is 16 amino acids. In DNA form, the CDR3 reads TGTGCCAGCACGATCGGCGACGGGTTAAGCACAGATACGCAGTATTTT. It encodes CASTIGDGLSTDTQYF.

The CDR3 reads CASTTGNEQFF. In nucleotides, the CDR3 is TGCGCCAGCACCACAGGGAATGAGCAGTTCTTC. This chain joins TRBV5-1 and TRBJ2-1; weak D call: TRBD1 (6 bases). The CDR3 is 11 amino acids. Trimming removed 6 bases at V and 7 bases at J, with 8 bases between. Germline-derived CDR1 and CDR2 are SGHRS and YFSETQ.

This chain links TRBV28 with TRBJ2-5; 9 positions agree with TRBD2. CDR3 length: 16 residues. The ends lost 5 bases at V and 5 bases at J; junction bases unmatched: 12. Germline lookup yields CDR1 MDHEN and CDR2 SYDVKM. The CDR3 DNA sequence: TGTGCCAGCAGTACCCTAGGGGCGGGAGGGCGGGAGACCCAGTACTTC. Translation gives CASSTLGAGGRETQYF. Looking up the rest from reference TRBV28 and TRBJ2-5 gives the full variable domain: DVKVTQSSRYLVKRTGEKVFLECVQDMDHENMFWYRQDPGLGLRLIYFSYDVKMKEKGDIPEGYSVSREKKERFSLILESASTNQTSMYLCASSTLGAGGRETQYFGPGTRLLVL.

This chain uses TRBV27 with TRBJ2-2, with D maybe TRBD2 (6 bases). The CDR3 is 12 amino acids. The ends were cut back, 10 bases at V and 3 bases at J, with 9 bases in the middle. Germline V gene sequence: CDR1 MNHEY, CDR2 SMNVEV (reference sequence). As DNA, the CDR3 is TGTGCCACCGGAGGGTACACCGGGGAGCTGTTTTTT. Amino acids: CATGGYTGELFF.

The V call is TRBV30, the J call TRBJ2-5; D possibly corresponds to TRBD2 (6 bases). V was shortened by 1 base and J by 0 bases, with 15 bases between the two germline ends. CDR3 size: 16 residues. The V gene's germline CDR1 is GTSNPN and CDR2 SVGIG (reference sequence). The CDR3 nucleotides read TGTGCCTGGAGTGGCGGACTCGGGGGATACCAAGAGACCCAGTACTTC. This encodes CAWSGGLGGYQETQYF.

This chain connects TRBV9 to TRBJ1-5; 10 bases agree with TRBD1. The CDR3 totals 15 residues. Per germline, CDR1 SGDLS and CDR2 YYNGEE. V was pared by 3 bases and J by 5 bases, with 5 bases of the junction left unmatched. The DNA for the CDR3 is TGTGCCAGCAGCGAGGGACAGGGGAGGGATCAGCCCCAGCATTTT. It yields the protein CASSEGQGRDQPQHF. Drawing the rest from reference TRBV9 and TRBJ1-5, the complete variable domain is DSGVTQTPKHLITATGQRVTLRCSPRSGDLSVYWYQQSLDQGLQFLIQYYNGEERAKGNILERFSAQQFPDLHSELNLSSLELGDSALYFCASSEGQGRDQPQHFGDGTRLSIL.